This passage covers 22 T cell receptor beta chains from one sample sequenced in a study of blood T cells in healthy people across ages. It was with a sample-barcoded 5' primer and a J-beta primer mix that a second PCR of about 7 to 12 cycles was run. TCRdb passed the 5' RACE reads through MiXCR, listing each CDR3 protein once. The data contain under 2,000,000 distinct CDR3 sequences, 40% to 55% of them singletons. The sequenced material came from blood. The receptors come from a woman between 35 and 50 years old in good health.

The rearrangement links TRBV4-2 to TRBJ1-5, with D perhaps matching TRBD1 (5 bases). The CDR3 consists of 16 residues. Germline loops: CDR1 LGHNA, CDR2 YNFKEQ. V lost 0 bases, J lost 7 bases, and 16 bases lay in between. The DNA for the CDR3 is TGTGCCAGCAGCCAAGATAGGAACGGCCAGGGCCAGCCCCAGCATTTT. Translating it yields CASSQDRNGQGQPQHF.

V and J are TRBV6-6 and TRBJ1-1; tentatively, D is TRBD1 (6 bases). Germline CDR1 and CDR2: MNHNY and SVGAGI (reference sequence). V was trimmed by 6 bases and J by 5 bases, leaving 16 bases between them. This CDR3 contains 14 residues. The CDR3 DNA reads TGTGCCAGCAGCCCTACAGGGCTTAGAACTGAAGCTTTCTTT. The encoded protein is CASSPTGLRTEAFF.

The rearrangement links TRBV3-1 to TRBJ2-1; D is unclear. CDR3 length: 15 amino acids. V gave up 1 base and J gave up 4 bases, with 11 bases separating them. Per the germline V gene, CDR1 is LGHDT and CDR2 is YNNKEL (reference sequence). The CDR3 DNA is TGTGCCAGCAGCCAAGGATACGACGCTTACAATGAGCAGTTCTTC. Translation: CASSQGYDAYNEQFF.

This chain's CDR3 is CSASSRTLAKNIQYF. DNA of the CDR3: TGCAGTGCTAGTAGCCGGACGCTAGCCAAAAACATTCAGTACTTC. The J gene is TRBJ2-4, the V gene TRBV20-1; unclear D gene. Germline V gene sequence: CDR1 DFQATT, CDR2 SNEGSKA (reference sequence). The CDR3 consists of 15 residues. V was trimmed by 3 bases and J by 0 bases, leaving 12 bases between them.

The table lists this clonotype with a few counts. The gene calls are TRBV4-3 and TRBJ2-1; D gene ambiguous. Germline CDR1 is LGHNA and CDR2 is YSLEER. Trimming shortened V by 5 bases and J by 7 bases, and 9 bases separated the two germline ends. CDR3 length equals 12 residues. CDR3 sequence: CASSWSTNEQFF. CDR3 nucleotide sequence: TGCGCCAGCAGCTGGTCAACTAATGAGCAGTTCTTC.

This clonotype has more than one count but fewer than ten. The V and J genes are TRBV10-3 and TRBJ2-5; D is perhaps TRBD1 (5 bases). Per the germline V gene, CDR1 is ENHRY and CDR2 is SYGVKD. Trimming removed 6 bases from V and 4 bases from J, with 15 bases in between. The CDR3 has 14 amino acids. CDR3 DNA sequence: TGTGCCATCAGCCCCGGACATTCTCGAGAGACCCAGTACTTC. Translated, it gives CAISPGHSRETQYF.

Turning to this clonotype: A read error may account for a junction end that differs from germline. The chain joins TRBV29-1 to TRBJ1-3; tentatively, D is TRBD1 (5 bases). The V gene's germline CDR1 is SQVTM and CDR2 ANQGSEA. The CDR3 has 17 amino acids. The CDR3 bases are TGTAGCGTTGAAGATCGGGGGGTCCACAAGCCTGGAAACACCATATATTTT. It specifies CSVEDRGVHKPGNTIYF.

This clonotype was detected ten times or more. This chain joins TRBV12-3 or TRBV12-4 and TRBJ2-5; perhaps TRBD2 as D (6 bases). Between the trimmed V and J ends, which lost 2 bases and 4 bases, there was a span of 11 bases. The CDR3 runs to 14 residues. The CDR3 is CASSLYGGGETQYF. In nucleotides, the CDR3 is TGTGCCAGCAGTTTATACGGGGGTGGAGAGACCCAGTACTTC.

The chain has TRBV20-1 and TRBJ2-1; TRBD1 matches at 7 bases. The junction had 16 bases not matched to a gene; V was cut back by 5 bases and J by 6 bases. The germline gives CDR1 DFQATT, CDR2 SNEGSKA (reference sequence). This CDR3 region has 16 residues. CDR3 in DNA: TGCAGTGCTCCAGCGCAACAGGGGCTCGGTGGCAATGAGCAGTTCTTC. Its translation: CSAPAQQGLGGNEQFF.

The J gene is TRBJ2-7, the V gene TRBV2, with 9 bases lining up with TRBD1. The trim removed 6 bases at V and 0 bases at J, leaving 6 bases unmatched. Germline CDR1 and CDR2: SNHLY and FYNNEI. CDR3 length: 15 residues. The CDR3, as DNA: TGTGCCAGCAGCGGTGACAGGGGGAGCTCCTACGAGCAGTACTTC. Its translation is CASSGDRGSSYEQYF.

The rearrangement joins TRBV7-9 to TRBJ2-3; no firm D call. The V gene lost 1 base and the J gene lost 5 bases, with 10 bases spanning the gap. CDR1 and CDR2 from the germline V gene are SEHNR and FQNEAQ (reference sequence). The CDR3 covers 14 residues. CDR3 amino acids: CASSLEGMGDTQYF. In nucleotides, the CDR3 is TGTGCCAGCAGCTTAGAGGGCATGGGAGATACGCAGTATTTT.

This chain links TRBV5-1 with TRBJ2-1, with a possible D match to TRBD2 (5 bases). Trimming shortened V by 3 bases and J by 7 bases, and 14 bases separated the two germline ends. The CDR3 covers 14 residues. Looked up from germline, CDR1 is SGHRS and CDR2 is YFSETQ. CDR3 coding DNA: TGCGCCAGCAGCTCGGGGAGTACGGTGAATGAGCAGTTCTTC. This encodes CASSSGSTVNEQFF.

The DNA for the CDR3 is TGTGCCAGCAGTGGGGAGCGGGGCTACGAGCAGTACTTC. Its translation is CASSGERGYEQYF. The chain links TRBV2 to TRBJ2-4; 7 positions agree with TRBD2. The DNA end is more similar to TRBJ2-7, so the J call may be wrong. Germline CDR1 reads SNHLY; CDR2 reads FYNNEI. The CDR3 covers 13 residues.

This clonotype was counted a few times. CDR3 loop: CASSPIPSLSYEQYF. CDR3 nucleotides: TGTGCCAGCAGCCCCATCCCTAGTCTCTCCTACGAGCAGTACTTC. The chain joins TRBV7-2 to TRBJ2-7; D not certain. The V and J ends lost 5 bases and 0 bases respectively, with 14 bases between them. The germline V gene has CDR1 SGHTA and CDR2 FQGNSA. The CDR3 runs to 15 residues.

This chain connects TRBV7-8 to TRBJ2-7, with D hard to call. Trimming stripped 5 bases from V and 6 bases from J, with 11 bases between. The CDR3 totals 12 residues. Germline CDR1 and CDR2: SGHVS and FQNEAQ. Written as DNA, the CDR3 is TGTGCCAGCAGCCACCCGGTTGGCGAGCAGTACTTC. It codes for CASSHPVGEQYF.

J is TRBJ2-5 and V is TRBV5-1; TRBD1 agrees at 7 bases. CDR1 SGHRS and CDR2 YFSETQ come from the germline V gene. V shed 5 bases, J shed 11 bases, and the junction held 18 bases outside the gene matches. The CDR3 spans 15 residues. For the CDR3, the DNA is TGCGCCAGCAGTCTCCCGTGGGACAGTTCGAATGAGCAGTACTTC. Translation: CASSLPWDSSNEQYF.

V usage is TRBV9 and J usage is TRBJ2-1; D not resolved. Germline values: CDR1 SGDLS, CDR2 YYNGEE. CDR3 length: 12 amino acids. V lost 6 bases and J 9 bases, leaving 13 bases between the germline ends. Here the CDR3 DNA reads TGTGCCAGCATGAGAGAGTGGGGTGAGCAGTTCTTC. This encodes CASMREWGEQFF.

In this sample, this clonotype turned up a few times. CDR3 region: CASSRTGTGLETQYF. CDR3 bases: TGTGCCAGCAGCCGAACCGGGACAGGGTTGGAGACCCAGTACTTC. V is TRBV7-3 and J is TRBJ2-5; 9 bases fit TRBD1. The CDR3 totals 15 residues. After removal of 5 bases from V and 5 bases from J, the junction contained 9 bases not matched to a gene. Germline V gene sequence: CDR1 SGHTA, CDR2 FQGTGA. Supplemented by reference TRBV7-3 and TRBJ2-5, the full variable domain reads GAGVSQTPSNKVTEKGKYVELRCDPISGHTALYWYRQSLGQGPEFLIYFQGTGAADDSGLPNDRFFAVRPEGSVSTLKIQRTERGDSAVYLCASSRTGTGLETQYFGPGTRLLVL.

The genes are TRBV3-1 and TRBJ2-5; the match to TRBD1 covers 8 bases. V lost 4 bases, J lost 1 base, and 5 bases stayed unmatched. The CDR3 is 15 residues long. Germline V CDR1 and CDR2: LGHDT, YNNKEL (reference sequence). The CDR3 region is CASSRDRRIQETQYF. The CDR3 nucleotides read TGTGCCAGCAGCCGGGACAGGCGTATCCAAGAGACCCAGTACTTC.

This clonotype was picked up a small number of times. The rearrangement joins TRBV6-6 to TRBJ2-1, with D possibly matching TRBD1 (5 bases). The CDR3 has 14 amino acids. V was shortened by 7 bases and J by 1 base, with 11 bases between the two germline ends. Germline-derived CDR1 and CDR2 are MNHNY and SVGAGI (reference sequence). Written as DNA, the CDR3 is TGTGCCAGCAAGAGACAGACTTCCTACAATGAGCAGTTCTTC. It yields the protein CASKRQTSYNEQFF.

This clonotype was detected only a few times. The gene calls are TRBV15 and TRBJ1-2; 9 bases agree with TRBD1. CDR1 and CDR2 from the germline V gene are LNHNV and YYDKDF (reference sequence). There are 15 residues in the CDR3. J was trimmed by 4 bases and V by 1 base; bases with no gene match: 4. The CDR3 DNA is TGTGCCACCAGCAGAGGGGACAGGGCGACCTATGGCTACACCTTC. This gives the protein CATSRGDRATYGYTF.

The chain combines TRBV24-1 with TRBJ2-1; D assignment may be TRBD1 or TRBD2 (6 bases each). The assigned J gene may be wrong: the sequence end matches TRBJ2-7 better. The germline gives CDR1 KGHDR, CDR2 SFDVKD. CDR3 size: 15 residues. This chain's CDR3 is CATSDSGGRYNEQYF. CDR3 in DNA: TGTGCCACCAGTGATTCCGGGGGCCGTTACAATGAGCAGTACTTC.